The 9 T cell receptor beta chains presented below share a single source sample, sequenced in a study of shared T cell receptors in the human thymus. The method was immunoSEQ multiplex PCR; TCRdb's version includes in-frame clones alone and lacks a portion of them. The repertoire holds more than 300,000 clones, with approximately 95% as singletons. Sequences were obtained from thymocytes. Source of these receptors: a human donor.

J is TRBJ2-1 and V is TRBV13; D uncertain. Germline CDR1 is PRHDT and CDR2 is FYEKMQ (reference sequence). The V end lost 7 bases, the J end lost 9 bases, and 19 bases lay between the germline ends. The CDR3 is 14 amino acids. The CDR3 here is CASTKPLAGCEQFF. Written as DNA, the CDR3 is TGTGCCAGCACCAAGCCCCTGGCAGGCTGTGAGCAGTTCTTC.

V usage is TRBV5-1 and J usage is TRBJ1-5; TRBD1 might be the D (5 bases). The germline V gene has CDR1 SGHRS and CDR2 YFSETQ. The CDR3 is 13 residues long. V lost 3 bases to trimming and J lost 7 bases, with 11 bases between them. As DNA, the CDR3 is TGCGCCAGCAGCTGGGCGTGGGGGCAGCCCCAGCATTTT. Its protein product is CASSWAWGQPQHF.

This chain joins TRBV19 and TRBJ2-4; D gene unclear. The CDR3 is made up of 14 amino acids. CDR1 is LNHDA, CDR2 SQIVND, per germline (reference sequence). The ends were cut back, 5 bases at V and 0 bases at J, with 8 bases in the middle. CDR3 loop: CASSWTVAKNIQYF. The CDR3 DNA sequence: TGTGCCAGTAGTTGGACCGTAGCCAAAAACATTCAGTACTTC.

The V call is TRBV7-6, the J call TRBJ1-4; no reliable D call. V was clipped by 1 base and J by 5 bases, with 8 bases between them. Germline CDR1 SGHVS, CDR2 FNYEAQ. This CDR3 has 14 residues. The CDR3 region has the DNA TGTGCCAGCAGCTTAGACCTGTCGAATGAAAAACTGTTTTTT. Translation gives CASSLDLSNEKLFF.

The rearrangement uses TRBV4-1 and TRBJ1-2; D is undetermined. CDR1 and CDR2 from the germline V gene are MGHRA and YSYEKL. Trimming stripped 4 bases from V and 1 base from J, with 7 bases between. The CDR3 consists of 13 residues. Written as DNA, the CDR3 is TGCGCCAGCAGCCTACGGTTTAACTATGGCTACACCTTC. This codes for CASSLRFNYGYTF.

The count of this clone is one. The chain carries TRBV2 and TRBJ1-1; no reliable D call. The CDR3 totals 15 residues. V was clipped by 1 base and J by 5 bases, with 14 bases between them. Germline-derived CDR1 and CDR2 are SNHLY and FYNNEI. CDR3 sequence reads: CASSEGGTLGTEAFF. The CDR3 DNA sequence: TGTGCCAGCAGTGAAGGGGGTACGTTGGGGACTGAAGCTTTCTTT.

The rearrangement links TRBV6-1 to TRBJ2-7, with D uncertain. This CDR3 contains 12 residues. V shed 11 bases and J shed 5 bases, with 16 bases lying between them. Germline V gene data show CDR1 as MNHNS and CDR2 as SASEGT. As DNA, the CDR3 is TGTGCCGCCGCCCCCCTTAGCAACGAGCAGTACTTC. Translation: CAAAPLSNEQYF.

The chain recombines TRBV30 with TRBJ2-7; D not resolved. The germline V gene has CDR1 GTSNPN and CDR2 SVGIG (reference sequence). The CDR3 covers 15 residues. V was trimmed by 0 bases and J by 3 bases, leaving 15 bases between them. The CDR3 sequence is CAWSVLKDGDYEQYF. In DNA form, the CDR3 reads TGTGCCTGGAGTGTACTAAAGGACGGAGACTACGAGCAGTACTTC.

This clone has a single count. The chain joins TRBV28 to TRBJ2-5; D might be TRBD1 (5 bases). In germline, CDR1 is MDHEN, CDR2 SYDVKM. Trimming took off 6 bases at V and 2 bases at J, with 25 bases between the two ends. CDR3 length: 18 amino acids. The CDR3: CASSHLNRFPCLQETQYF. The CDR3 DNA is TGTGCCAGCAGCCACTTAAACAGGTTTCCGTGTTTACAAGAGACCCAGTACTTC.